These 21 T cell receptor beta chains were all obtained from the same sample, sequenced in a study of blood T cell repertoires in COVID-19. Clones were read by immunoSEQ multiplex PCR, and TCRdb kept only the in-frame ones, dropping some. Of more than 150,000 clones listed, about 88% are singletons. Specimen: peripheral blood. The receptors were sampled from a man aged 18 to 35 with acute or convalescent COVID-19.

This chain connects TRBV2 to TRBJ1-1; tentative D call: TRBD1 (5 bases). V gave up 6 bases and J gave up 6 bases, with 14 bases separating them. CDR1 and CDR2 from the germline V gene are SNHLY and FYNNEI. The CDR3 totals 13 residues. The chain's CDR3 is CASRRILGPEAFF. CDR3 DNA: TGTGCCAGCAGAAGGATACTGGGGCCTGAAGCTTTCTTT.

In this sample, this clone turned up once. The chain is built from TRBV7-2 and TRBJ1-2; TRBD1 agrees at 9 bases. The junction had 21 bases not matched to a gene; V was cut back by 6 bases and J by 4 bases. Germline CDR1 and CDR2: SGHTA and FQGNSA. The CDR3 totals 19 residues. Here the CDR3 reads CASSQTYTGTGYFSYGYTF. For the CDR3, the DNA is TGTGCCAGCAGTCAAACTTACACCGGGACAGGGTATTTTAGCTATGGCTACACCTTC.

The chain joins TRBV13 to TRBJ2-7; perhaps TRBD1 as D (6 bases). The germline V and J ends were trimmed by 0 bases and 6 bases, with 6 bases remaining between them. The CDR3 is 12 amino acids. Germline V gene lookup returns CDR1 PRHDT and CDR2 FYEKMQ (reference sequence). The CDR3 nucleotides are TGTGCCAGCAGCTTAGGAGGGGGCGAGCAGTACGTC. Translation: CASSLGGGEQYV.

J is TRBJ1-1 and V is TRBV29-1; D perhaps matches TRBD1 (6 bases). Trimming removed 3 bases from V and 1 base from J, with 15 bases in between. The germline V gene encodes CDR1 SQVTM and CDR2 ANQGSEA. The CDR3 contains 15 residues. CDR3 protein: CSVDTGLAWNTEAFF. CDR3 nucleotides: TGCAGCGTTGACACAGGGCTTGCTTGGAACACTGAAGCTTTCTTT.

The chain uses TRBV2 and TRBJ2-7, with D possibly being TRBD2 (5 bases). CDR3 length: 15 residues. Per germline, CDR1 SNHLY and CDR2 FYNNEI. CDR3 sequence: CVAQYFSASSYEQYF. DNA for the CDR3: TGTGTAGCGCAGTACTTCAGTGCTAGCTCCTACGAGCAGTACTTC.

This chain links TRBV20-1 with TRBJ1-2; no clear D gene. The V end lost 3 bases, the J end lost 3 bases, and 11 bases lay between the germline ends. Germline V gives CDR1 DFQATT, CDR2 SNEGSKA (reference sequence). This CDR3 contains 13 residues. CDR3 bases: TGCAGTGCTAGTACCGGGTCTTACTATGGCTACACCTTC. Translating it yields CSASTGSYYGYTF.

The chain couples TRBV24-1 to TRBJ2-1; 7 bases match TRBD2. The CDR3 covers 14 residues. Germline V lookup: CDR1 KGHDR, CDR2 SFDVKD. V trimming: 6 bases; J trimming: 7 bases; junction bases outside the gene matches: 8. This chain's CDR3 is CATSPLGGRNEQFF. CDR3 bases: TGTGCCACCAGTCCCCTGGGGGGGAGAAATGAGCAGTTCTTC.

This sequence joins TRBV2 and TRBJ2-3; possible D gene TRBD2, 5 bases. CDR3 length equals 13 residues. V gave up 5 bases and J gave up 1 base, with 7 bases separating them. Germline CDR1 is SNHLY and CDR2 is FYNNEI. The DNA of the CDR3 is TGTGCCAGCAGTTTGGAGGGCACAGATACGCAGTATTTT. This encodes CASSLEGTDTQYF.

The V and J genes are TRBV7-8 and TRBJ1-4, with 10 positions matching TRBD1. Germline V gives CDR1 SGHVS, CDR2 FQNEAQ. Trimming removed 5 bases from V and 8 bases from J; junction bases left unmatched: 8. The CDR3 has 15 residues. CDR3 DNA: TGTGCCAGCAGCCAATGGACAGGGGGAGGGGAAAAACTGTTTTTT. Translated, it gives CASSQWTGGGEKLFF. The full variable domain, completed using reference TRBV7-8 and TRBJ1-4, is GAGVSQSPRYKVAKRGQDVALRCDPISGHVSLFWYQQALGQGPEFLTYFQNEAQLDKSGLPSDRFFAERPEGSVSTLKIQRTQQEDSAVYLCASSQWTGGGEKLFFGSGTQLSVL.

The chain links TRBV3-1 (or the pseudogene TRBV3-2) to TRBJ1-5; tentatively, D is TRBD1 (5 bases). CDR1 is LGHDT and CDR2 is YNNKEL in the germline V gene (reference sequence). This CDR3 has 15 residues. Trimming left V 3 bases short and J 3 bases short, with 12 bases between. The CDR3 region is CASSHADSYNQPQHF. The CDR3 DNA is TGTGCCAGCAGCCACGCAGACAGTTACAATCAGCCCCAGCATTTT.

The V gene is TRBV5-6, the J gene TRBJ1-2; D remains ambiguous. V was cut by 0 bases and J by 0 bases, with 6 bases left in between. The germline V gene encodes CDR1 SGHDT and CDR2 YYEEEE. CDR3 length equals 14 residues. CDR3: CASSLVLANYGYTF. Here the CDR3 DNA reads TGTGCCAGCAGCTTGGTGCTAGCTAACTATGGCTACACCTTC.

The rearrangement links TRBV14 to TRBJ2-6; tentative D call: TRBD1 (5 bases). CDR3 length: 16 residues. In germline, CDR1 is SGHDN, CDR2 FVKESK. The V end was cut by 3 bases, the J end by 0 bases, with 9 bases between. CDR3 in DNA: TGTGCCAGCAGCCATTTGGGGCGCTCTGGGGCCAACGTCCTGACTTTC. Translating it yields CASSHLGRSGANVLTF.

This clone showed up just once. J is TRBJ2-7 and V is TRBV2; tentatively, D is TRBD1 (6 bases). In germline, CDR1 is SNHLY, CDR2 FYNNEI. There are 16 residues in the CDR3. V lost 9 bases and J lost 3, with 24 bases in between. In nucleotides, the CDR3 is TGTGCCAGTATCTCCCCCCGGACAGAGATGGGCTACGAGCAGTACTTC. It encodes CASISPRTEMGYEQYF.

The CDR3 DNA follows: TGTGCCAGCAGTTCAGTCCCCGCCCAGAACACTGAAGCTTTCTTT. Its protein product is CASSSVPAQNTEAFF. The V and J genes are TRBV6-5 and TRBJ1-1; D not resolved. The CDR3 spans 15 residues. Trimming took off 4 bases at V and 1 base at J, with 13 bases between the two ends. Germline V lookup: CDR1 MNHEY, CDR2 SVGAGI.

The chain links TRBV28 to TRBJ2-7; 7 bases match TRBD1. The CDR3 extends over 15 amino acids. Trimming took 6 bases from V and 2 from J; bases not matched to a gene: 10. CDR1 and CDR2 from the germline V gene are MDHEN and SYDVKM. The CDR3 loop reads CASSQQGESPYEQYV. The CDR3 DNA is TGTGCCAGCAGCCAGCAGGGGGAGAGTCCCTACGAGCAGTACGTC.

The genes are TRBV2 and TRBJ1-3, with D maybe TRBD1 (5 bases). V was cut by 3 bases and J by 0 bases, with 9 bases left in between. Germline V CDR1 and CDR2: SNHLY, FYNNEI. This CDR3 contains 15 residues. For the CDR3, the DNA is TGTGCCAGCAGTGATTGGGGGGACTCTGGAAACACCATATATTTT. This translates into CASSDWGDSGNTIYF.

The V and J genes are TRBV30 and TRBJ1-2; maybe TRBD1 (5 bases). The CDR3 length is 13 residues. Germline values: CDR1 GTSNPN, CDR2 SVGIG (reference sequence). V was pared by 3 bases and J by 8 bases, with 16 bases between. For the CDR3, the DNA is TGTGCCTGGAGCGCACAGGAGTCCGGCGGCTACACCTTC. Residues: CAWSAQESGGYTF.

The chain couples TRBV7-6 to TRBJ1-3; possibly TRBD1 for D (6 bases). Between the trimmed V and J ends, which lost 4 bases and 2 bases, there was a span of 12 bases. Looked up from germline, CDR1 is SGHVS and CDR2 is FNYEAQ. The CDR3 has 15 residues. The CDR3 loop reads CASSSSGTPGNTIYF. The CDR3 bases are TGTGCCAGCAGCTCAAGCGGGACACCTGGAAACACCATATATTTT.

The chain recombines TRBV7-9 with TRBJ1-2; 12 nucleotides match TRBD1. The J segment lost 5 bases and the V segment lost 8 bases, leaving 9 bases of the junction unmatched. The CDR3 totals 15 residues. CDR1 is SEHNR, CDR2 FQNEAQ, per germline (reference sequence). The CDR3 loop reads CASSRGQGARYGYTF. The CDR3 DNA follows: TGTGCCAGCTCCAGGGGACAGGGGGCGCGGTATGGCTACACCTTC.

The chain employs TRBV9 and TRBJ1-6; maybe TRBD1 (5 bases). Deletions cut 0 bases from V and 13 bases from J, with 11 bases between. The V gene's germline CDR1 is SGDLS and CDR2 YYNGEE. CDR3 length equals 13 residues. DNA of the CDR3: TGTGCCAGCAGCGTAGAACAGGACGGGCCCCTCCACTTT. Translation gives CASSVEQDGPLHF.

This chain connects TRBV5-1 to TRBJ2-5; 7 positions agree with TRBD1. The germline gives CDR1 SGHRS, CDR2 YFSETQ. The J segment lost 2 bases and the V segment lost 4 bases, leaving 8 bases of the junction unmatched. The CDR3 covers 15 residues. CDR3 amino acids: CASSQRGQIQETQYF. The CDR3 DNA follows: TGCGCCAGCAGCCAACGGGGACAGATTCAAGAGACCCAGTACTTC.